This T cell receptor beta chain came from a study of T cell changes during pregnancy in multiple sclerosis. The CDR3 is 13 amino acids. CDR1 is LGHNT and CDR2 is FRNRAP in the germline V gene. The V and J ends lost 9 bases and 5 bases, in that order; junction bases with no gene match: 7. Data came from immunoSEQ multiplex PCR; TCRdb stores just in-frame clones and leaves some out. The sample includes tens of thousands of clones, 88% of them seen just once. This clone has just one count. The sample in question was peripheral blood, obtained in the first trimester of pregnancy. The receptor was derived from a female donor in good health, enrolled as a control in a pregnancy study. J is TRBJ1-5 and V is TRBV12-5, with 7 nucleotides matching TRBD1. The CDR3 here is CASPRDRHQPQHF. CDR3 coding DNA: TGTGCTAGCCCCCGGGACAGACATCAGCCCCAGCATTTT.